This TCR beta chain came from a study of STAT3 mutations in large granular lymphocyte leukemia. About the research overall: Among longitudinally sequenced T-LGLL patients, roughly half had canonical activating STAT3 mutations detected. Study findings and constraints: In T-cell large granular lymphocyte leukemia, about half of patients showed multiple immunodominant subclonotypes.

Measured with immunoSEQ multiplex PCR; TCRdb has only the in-frame clones, and not every one. The sample includes tens of thousands of clones, around 93% of them seen just once. As regards this clone: The target antigen is unknown.

The sequence was collected from a man aged 35 to 55 with T-cell large granular lymphocyte leukemia. Some clones in this sample may be carry-over from other donors' samples. Material: peripheral blood mononuclear cells.

The CDR3 DNA reads TGTGCCAGCTCATGGACCGTAACCTACGAGCAGTACTTC. This translates into CASSWTVTYEQYF. The chain employs TRBV18 and TRBJ2-7, with no clear D. V was cut by 5 bases and J by 2 bases, with 10 bases left in between. The CDR3 has 13 residues. CDR1 and CDR2 (germline): KGHSH, LQKENI. The full variable domain, with the rest looked up from reference TRBV18 and TRBJ2-7, is NAGVMQNPRHLVRRRGQEARLRCSPMKGHSHVYWYRQLPEEGLKFMVYLQKENIIDESGMPKERFSAEFPKEGPSILRIQQVVRGDSAAYFCASSWTVTYEQYFGPGTRLTVT.